This T cell receptor (beta chain) was retrieved from a study of beta chain features in type 1 diabetes (dated by TCRdb to 2016 to 2018). Regarding the research as a whole: Patients and healthy donors did not differ in mean age, gender distribution, total cell number or subset yield. A total of under 120,000,000 sorted cells were examined across all samples, and RNA yield correlated strongly with the number of cells per subset. Regulatory and stem cell-like memory subsets were isolated from only 8 patients and about 8 healthy donors, whereas naive and central memory subsets came from all 30 or so donors. In the study, TCRB repertoires of sorted circulating CD4+ T cell subsets from recently diagnosed type 1 diabetes patients were compared with those of matched healthy donors. General conclusions and limits of the study: Shorter templates might be favored by PCR, yet because patient and control samples were amplified and corrected together, any such skew would affect both groups equally. Patients with type 1 diabetes made fewer insertions and deleted more nucleotides at VDJ recombination sites, implying thymic rearrangement abnormalities. Sequencing cDNA rather than genomic DNA could over-represent highly expressing activated cells, although activation and CD3 levels did not differ between groups. In all four CD4+ subsets, TCRB CDR3 length was moderately but significantly shorter in type 1 diabetes patients. Because the HLA sub-analyses included only small numbers of individuals, any influence of HLA type on TCRB rearrangement was left unresolved. The naive, central memory and regulatory TCRB repertoires appeared to resemble one another more closely among patients than among healthy donors.

From each donor, a single peripheral blood sample of approximately 0.11 L on average was drawn into heparinised tubes. Using a panel that included CD45RO, CCR7, CD25, CD127, CD95 and CD27, naive, central memory, regulatory and stem cell-like memory CD4+ T cells were sorted on a BD FACSAria II. A purity above 98% was achieved for all sorted populations. PBMCs were separated immediately by Lymphoprep density gradient centrifugation and were stained directly, without being cultured. To minimize batch effects, samples were stained and sorted in pairs, one healthy donor with one patient per experiment. Trimming removed 7 bases from V and 9 bases from J, leaving 25 bases between the germline ends. From a lookup of the germline V gene, CDR1 and CDR2 are MDHEN and SYDVKM. Its CDR3 holds 16 amino acids, cysteine through phenylalanine. Only the CDR3 part of the read is kept: 48 bases, read in frame from the first base.

All of the isolated RNA was reverse transcribed with the High Capacity cDNA Reverse Transcription Kit, so expressed TCRB transcripts were sequenced. Deep immunoSEQ sequencing was performed on naive, central memory and regulatory T cell samples, with an average of around 3.5 million total reads per sample. Sorted cells were lysed in RLT buffer and RNA was extracted with DNase-treated RNeasy Micro or Mini kits, depending on cell number. To prevent cross-contamination, each cell subset was processed individually, whereas patient and healthy donor samples were processed jointly. Using the immunoSEQ multiplex PCR, TCRB sequences were amplified from cDNA into 87-bp fragments spanning the CDR3 region. Sequencing of the amplicons was done on the Illumina HiSeq platform. The paper's data handling went like this. PCR bias was corrected computationally using synthetic template baselines, and reads within Hamming distance 2 were collapsed, with unmergeable singletons discarded. By aligning reads against IMGT, V, D and J genes, CDR3 length, and insertions or deletions at six rearrangement sites were assigned. Within each subset, clonotype counts were normalized to sorted cell number, after which true diversity and Gini coefficients were computed with the tcR R package. The overlap coefficient, calculated on TCRB nucleotide sequences, was used to quantify repertoire sharing. TCRdb retrieved this table from immuneACCESS and kept in-frame rearrangements only. Not all clones are present; in checked studies, unresolved V genes account for under half, and no reason is known for the remainder. The DNA was the basis for D and trimming; V, J and clone size are from that table. In this sample the table shows over 150,000 clones, over 7.5% of which occur a single time. About 0.6% of the sample is held by the ten biggest clonotypes.

Turning to this clone: This clone's antigen is unknown. No much larger clone is present one base from it, and per-base qualities are unavailable.

Sequencing was performed on central memory CD4+ T cells from blood. The chain is encoded by TRBV28 joined to TRBJ2-1, with a tentative D gene TRBD2 over 6 matching bases. This TCR came from a man younger than 35 in good health. This receptor has the CDR3 CASTSGGRPGIGEQFF. The nucleotides read TGTGCCAGCACCTCAGGAGGGCGGCCAGGGATCGGTGAGCAGTTCTTC.